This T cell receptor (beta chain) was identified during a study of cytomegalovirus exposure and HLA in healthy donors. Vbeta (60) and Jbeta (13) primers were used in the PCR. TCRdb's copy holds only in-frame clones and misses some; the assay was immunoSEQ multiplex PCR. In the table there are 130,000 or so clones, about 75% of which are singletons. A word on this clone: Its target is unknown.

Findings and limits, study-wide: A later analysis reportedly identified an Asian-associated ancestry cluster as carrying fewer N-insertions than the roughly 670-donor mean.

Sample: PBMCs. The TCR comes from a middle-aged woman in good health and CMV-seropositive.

CDR3 protein: CASSLGTGGPEQYF. CDR3 DNA sequence: TGTGCCAGCAGCTTAGGGACTGGCGGGCCCGAGCAGTACTTC. J is TRBJ2-7 and V is TRBV11-2; weak D call: TRBD2 (5 bases). V was trimmed by 1 base and J by 6 bases, leaving 13 bases between them. This CDR3 is 14 amino acids long. The V gene's germline CDR1 is SGHAT and CDR2 FQNNGV.